One and the same sample provided the 3 T cell receptor beta chains below, sequenced in a study of T cells in Graves' hyperthyroidism and ophthalmopathy. Amplified TCR beta CDR3 regions came from RNA transcripts. Researchers ran a first-round RT-PCR on the TCR CDR3 using the HTBI primer set. TCRdb analysed the multiplex PCR reads with MiXCR anew, one entry per CDR3 protein. Of 450,000 to 700,000 distinct CDR3 sequences detected, around 45% appear once; the ten largest clones hold approximately 8.4%. The sample consisted of peripheral blood or thyroid tissue (not recorded which). Receptor source: a woman between 18 and 29 years old with Graves' hyperthyroidism.

This clonotype was recorded many times. In DNA form, the CDR3 reads TGTGCCAGCAGGAGAGAAAAGAGCAATCAGCCCCAGCATTTT. Its protein product is CASRREKSNQPQHF. The gene calls are TRBV2 and TRBJ1-5; D unresolved. This CDR3 has 14 amino acids. V was shortened by 6 bases and J by 1 base, with 10 bases between the two germline ends. CDR1 is SNHLY, CDR2 FYNNEI, per germline.

The chain links TRBV14 to TRBJ1-1, with no clear D. Germline V gives CDR1 SGHDN, CDR2 FVKESK. The ends were cut back, 4 bases at V and 0 bases at J, with 9 bases in the middle. The CDR3 length is 14 residues. The CDR3 sequence is CASSPLSLNTEAFF. The DNA of the CDR3 is TGTGCCAGCAGCCCCCTATCCCTGAACACTGAAGCTTTCTTT.

Note on this clonotype: One junction end does not reproduce the germline sequence, and a read error may be involved. The chain joins TRBV12-3 or TRBV12-4 to TRBJ2-2; maybe TRBD2 (5 bases). This CDR3 comprises 17 residues. CDR3 residues: CASSLYVDTGMAGELSF. The CDR3 nucleotides read TGTGCCAGCAGCCTGTACGTCGACACGGGTATGGCCGGGGAGCTGTCTTTT.